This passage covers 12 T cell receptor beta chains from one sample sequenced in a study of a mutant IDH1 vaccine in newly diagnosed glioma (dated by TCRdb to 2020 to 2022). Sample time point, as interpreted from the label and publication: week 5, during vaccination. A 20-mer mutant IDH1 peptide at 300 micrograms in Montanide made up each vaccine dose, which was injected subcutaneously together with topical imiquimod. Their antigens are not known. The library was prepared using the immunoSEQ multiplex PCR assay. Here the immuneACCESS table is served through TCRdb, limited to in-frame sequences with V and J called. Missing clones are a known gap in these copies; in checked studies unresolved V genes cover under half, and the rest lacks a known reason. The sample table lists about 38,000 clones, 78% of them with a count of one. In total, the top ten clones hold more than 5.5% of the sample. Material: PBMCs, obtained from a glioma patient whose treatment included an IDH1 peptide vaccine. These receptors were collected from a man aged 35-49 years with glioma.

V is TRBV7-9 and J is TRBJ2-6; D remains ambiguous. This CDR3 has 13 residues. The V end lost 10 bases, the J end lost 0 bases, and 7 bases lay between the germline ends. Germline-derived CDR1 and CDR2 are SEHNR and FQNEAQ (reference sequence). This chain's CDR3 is CATSSSGANVLTF. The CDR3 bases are TGTGCCACCTCAAGCTCTGGGGCCAACGTCCTGACTTTC. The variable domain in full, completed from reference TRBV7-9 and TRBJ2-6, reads DTGVSQNPRHKITKRGQNVTFRCDPISEHNRLYWYRQTLGQGPEFLTYFQNEAQLEKSRLLSDRFSAERPKGSFSTLEIQRTEQGDSAMYLCATSSSGANVLTFGAGSRLTVL.

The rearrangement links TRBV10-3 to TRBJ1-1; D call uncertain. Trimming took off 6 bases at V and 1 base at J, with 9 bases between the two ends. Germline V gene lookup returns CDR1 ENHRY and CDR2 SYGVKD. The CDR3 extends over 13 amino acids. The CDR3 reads CAISQETNTEAFF. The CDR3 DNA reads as TGTGCCATCAGCCAGGAGACGAACACTGAAGCTTTCTTT.

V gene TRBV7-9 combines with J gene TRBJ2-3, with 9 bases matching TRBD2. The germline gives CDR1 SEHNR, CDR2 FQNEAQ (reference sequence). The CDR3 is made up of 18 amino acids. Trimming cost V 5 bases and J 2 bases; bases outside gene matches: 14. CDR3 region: CASSPSWALAGVTDTQYF. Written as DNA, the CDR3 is TGTGCCAGCAGCCCATCGTGGGCATTAGCGGGGGTCACAGATACGCAGTATTTT.

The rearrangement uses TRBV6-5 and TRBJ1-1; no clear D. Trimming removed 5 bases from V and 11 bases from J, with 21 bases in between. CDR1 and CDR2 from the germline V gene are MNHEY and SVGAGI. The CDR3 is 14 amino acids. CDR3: CASSPSRMANRAFF. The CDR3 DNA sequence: TGTGCCAGCAGTCCCAGTCGTATGGCTAATAGGGCTTTCTTT.

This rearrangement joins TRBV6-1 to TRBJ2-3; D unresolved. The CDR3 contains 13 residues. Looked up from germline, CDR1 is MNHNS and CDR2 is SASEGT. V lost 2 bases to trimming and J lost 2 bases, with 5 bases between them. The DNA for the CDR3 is TGTGCCAGCAGTGAAACGTACACAGATACGCAGTATTTT. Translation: CASSETYTDTQYF.

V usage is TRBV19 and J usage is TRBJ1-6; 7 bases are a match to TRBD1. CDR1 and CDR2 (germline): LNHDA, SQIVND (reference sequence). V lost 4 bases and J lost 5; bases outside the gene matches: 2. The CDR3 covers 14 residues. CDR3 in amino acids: CASSRGQNNSPLHF. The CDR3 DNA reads TGTGCCAGTAGTAGGGGACAGAATAATTCACCCCTCCACTTT.

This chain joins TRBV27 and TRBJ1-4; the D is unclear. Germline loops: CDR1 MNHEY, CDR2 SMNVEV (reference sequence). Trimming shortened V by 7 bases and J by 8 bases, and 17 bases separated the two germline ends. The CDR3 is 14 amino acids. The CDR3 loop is CASTSDVSREKLFF. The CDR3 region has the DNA TGTGCCAGCACTTCAGACGTATCGAGGGAAAAACTGTTTTTT. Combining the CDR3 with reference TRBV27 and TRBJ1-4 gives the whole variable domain EAQVTQNPRYLITVTGKKLTVTCSQNMNHEYMSWYRQDPGLGLRQIYYSMNVEVTDKGDVPEGYKVSRKEKRNFPLILESPSPNQTSLYFCASTSDVSREKLFFGSGTQLSVL.

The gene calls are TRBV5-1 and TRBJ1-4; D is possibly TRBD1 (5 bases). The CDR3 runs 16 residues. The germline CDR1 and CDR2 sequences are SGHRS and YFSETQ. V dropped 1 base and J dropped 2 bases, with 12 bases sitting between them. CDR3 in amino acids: CASSLSPAGTNEKLFF. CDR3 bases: TGCGCCAGCAGCTTGTCCCCCGCAGGGACTAATGAAAAACTGTTTTTT.

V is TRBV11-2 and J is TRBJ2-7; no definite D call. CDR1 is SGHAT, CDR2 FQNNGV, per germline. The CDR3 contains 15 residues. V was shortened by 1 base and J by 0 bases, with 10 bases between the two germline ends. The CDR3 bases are TGTGCCAGCAGCTTAGGCCCGGTGAGCTCCTACGAGCAGTACTTC. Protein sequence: CASSLGPVSSYEQYF.

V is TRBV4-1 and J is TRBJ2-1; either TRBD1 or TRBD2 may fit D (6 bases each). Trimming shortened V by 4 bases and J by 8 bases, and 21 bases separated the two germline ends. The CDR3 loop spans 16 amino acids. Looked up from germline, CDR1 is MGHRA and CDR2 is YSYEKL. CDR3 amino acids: CASSRGWGAEVDEQFF. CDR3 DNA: TGCGCCAGCAGCCGGGGGTGGGGGGCCGAGGTGGATGAGCAGTTCTTC.

The CDR3 spells CASSVWEGAYEQYF. The CDR3 region has the DNA TGTGCCAGCAGCGTATGGGAGGGGGCATACGAGCAGTACTTC. The chain has TRBV9 and TRBJ2-7; either TRBD1 or TRBD2 may supply D (7 bases each). CDR1 is SGDLS and CDR2 is YYNGEE in the germline V gene. Deletions cut 1 base from V and 4 bases from J, with 12 bases between. This CDR3 is 14 amino acids long.

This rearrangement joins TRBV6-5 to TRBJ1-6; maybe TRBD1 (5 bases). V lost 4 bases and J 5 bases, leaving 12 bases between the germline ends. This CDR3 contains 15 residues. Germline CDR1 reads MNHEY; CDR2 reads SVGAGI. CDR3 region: CASSLGLPDNSPLHF. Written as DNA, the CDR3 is TGTGCCAGCAGTTTGGGACTGCCGGATAATTCACCCCTCCACTTT.